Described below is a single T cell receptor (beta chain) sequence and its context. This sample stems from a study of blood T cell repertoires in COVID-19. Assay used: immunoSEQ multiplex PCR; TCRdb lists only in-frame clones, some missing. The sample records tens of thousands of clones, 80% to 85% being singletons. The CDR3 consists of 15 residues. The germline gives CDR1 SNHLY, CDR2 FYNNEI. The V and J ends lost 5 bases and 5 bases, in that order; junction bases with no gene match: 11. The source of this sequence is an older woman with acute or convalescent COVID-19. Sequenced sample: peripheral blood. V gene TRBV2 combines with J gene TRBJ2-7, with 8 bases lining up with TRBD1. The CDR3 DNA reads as TGTGCCAGCAGTTATTTGGGGCAGGGGGCCGACGAGCAGTACTTC. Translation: CASSYLGQGADEQYF.